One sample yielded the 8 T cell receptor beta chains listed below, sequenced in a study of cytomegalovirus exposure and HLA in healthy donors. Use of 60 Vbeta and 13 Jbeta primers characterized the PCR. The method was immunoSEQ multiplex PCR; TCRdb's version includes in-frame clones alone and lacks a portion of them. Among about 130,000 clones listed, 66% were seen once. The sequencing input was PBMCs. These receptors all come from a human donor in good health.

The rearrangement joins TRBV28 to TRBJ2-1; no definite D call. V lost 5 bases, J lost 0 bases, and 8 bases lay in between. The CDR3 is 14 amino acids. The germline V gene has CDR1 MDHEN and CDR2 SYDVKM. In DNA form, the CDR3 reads TGTGCCAGCAGTCAGACACCCTCCTACAATGAGCAGTTCTTC. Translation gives CASSQTPSYNEQFF. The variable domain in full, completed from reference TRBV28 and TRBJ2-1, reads DVKVTQSSRYLVKRTGEKVFLECVQDMDHENMFWYRQDPGLGLRLIYFSYDVKMKEKGDIPEGYSVSREKKERFSLILESASTNQTSMYLCASSQTPSYNEQFFGPGTRLTVL.

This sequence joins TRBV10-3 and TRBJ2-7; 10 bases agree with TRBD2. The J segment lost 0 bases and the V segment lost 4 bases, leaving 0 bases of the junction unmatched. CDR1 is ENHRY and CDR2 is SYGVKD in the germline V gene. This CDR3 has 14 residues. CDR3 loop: CAISGLAGSYEQYF. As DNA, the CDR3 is TGTGCCATCAGTGGACTAGCGGGCTCCTACGAGCAGTACTTC.

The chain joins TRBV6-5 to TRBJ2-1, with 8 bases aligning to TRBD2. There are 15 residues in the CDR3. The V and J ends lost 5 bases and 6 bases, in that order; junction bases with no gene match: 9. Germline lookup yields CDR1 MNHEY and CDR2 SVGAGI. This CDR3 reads CASSAPGLGGNEQFF. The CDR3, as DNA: TGTGCCAGCAGTGCCCCGGGACTAGGTGGCAATGAGCAGTTCTTC.

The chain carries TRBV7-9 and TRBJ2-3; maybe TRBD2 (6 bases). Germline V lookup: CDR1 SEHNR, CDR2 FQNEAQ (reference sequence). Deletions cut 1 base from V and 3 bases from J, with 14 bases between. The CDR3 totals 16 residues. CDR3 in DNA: TGTGCCAGCAGCTTAGGTCGGGGGACCGTAACAGATACGCAGTATTTT. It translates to CASSLGRGTVTDTQYF. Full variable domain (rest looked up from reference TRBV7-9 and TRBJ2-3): DTGVSQNPRHKITKRGQNVTFRCDPISEHNRLYWYRQTLGQGPEFLTYFQNEAQLEKSRLLSDRFSAERPKGSFSTLEIQRTEQGDSAMYLCASSLGRGTVTDTQYFGPGTRLTVL.

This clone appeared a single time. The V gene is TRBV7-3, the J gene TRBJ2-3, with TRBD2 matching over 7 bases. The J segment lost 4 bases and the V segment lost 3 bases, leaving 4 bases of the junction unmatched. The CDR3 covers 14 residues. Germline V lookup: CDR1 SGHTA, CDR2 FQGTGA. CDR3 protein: CASSFGGSADTQYF. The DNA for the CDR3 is TGTGCCAGCAGCTTCGGCGGGAGCGCAGATACGCAGTATTTT.

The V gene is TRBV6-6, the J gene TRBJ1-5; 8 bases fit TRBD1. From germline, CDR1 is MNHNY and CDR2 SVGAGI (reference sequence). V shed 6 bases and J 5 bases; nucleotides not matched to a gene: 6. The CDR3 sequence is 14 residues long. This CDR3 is CASSNDRGYQPQHF. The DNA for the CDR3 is TGTGCCAGCAGCAATGACAGGGGATATCAGCCCCAGCATTTT.

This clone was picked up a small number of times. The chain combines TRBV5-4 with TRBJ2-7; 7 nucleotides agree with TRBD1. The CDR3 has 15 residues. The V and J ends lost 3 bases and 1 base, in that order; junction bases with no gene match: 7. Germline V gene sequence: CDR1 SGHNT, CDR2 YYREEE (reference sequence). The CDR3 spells CASSSLAGGSYEQYF. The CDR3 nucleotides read TGTGCCAGCAGCTCTTTGGCAGGGGGATCCTACGAGCAGTACTTC.

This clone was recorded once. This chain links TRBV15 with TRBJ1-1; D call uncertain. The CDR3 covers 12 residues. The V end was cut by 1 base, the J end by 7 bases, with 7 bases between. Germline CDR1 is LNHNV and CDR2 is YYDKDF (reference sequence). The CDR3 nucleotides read TGTGCCACCAGCAGAGCGAAGCGTGAAGCTTTCTTT. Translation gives CATSRAKREAFF.